This T cell receptor beta chain is from a study of T cell repertoires in cytomegalovirus infection. Study background: Public TCR beta signatures were indicative of both CMV infection and a matching HLA type.

This clonotype has at least ten counts. Antigen unknown. TCRdb processed the reads anew with MiXCR; each CDR3 protein has one entry. The sample contains approximately 550,000 distinct CDR3 sequences, more than 15% of which appear only once. Whole-study findings and limits: Ex vivo responses were dominated by HLA-C-restricted CMV-specific TCR beta clonotypes. The cumulative frequency of public TCR beta families distinguished individuals who carried CMV together with the relevant HLA.

Germline CDR1 and CDR2: SEHNR and FQNEAQ (reference sequence). The CDR3 is 17 residues long. Deletions cut 5 bases from V and 0 bases from J, with 14 bases between. This clonotype was sampled from a human donor in good health (CMV status not recorded). Some clones in this sample may be carry-over from other donors' samples. The sequenced material came from CD8+ T cells from PBMCs. The chain has TRBV7-9 and TRBJ2-6; weak D call: TRBD1 (7 bases). CDR3 nucleotide sequence: TGTGCCAGCAGCACCAACAGGGGAGGCTCTGGGGCCAACGTCCTGACTTTC. Translated, it gives CASSTNRGGSGANVLTF.